This TCR beta chain was sequenced for a study of blood T cell repertoires in COVID-19. Germline V lookup: CDR1 SQVTM, CDR2 ANQGSEA. The CDR3 extends over 10 amino acids. V was cut by 4 bases and J by 6 bases, with 4 bases left in between. Per the study methods: Scientists estimated how many nucleated cells there were by amplifying reference gene primers. Libraries were prepared by immunoSEQ multiplex PCR; TCRdb keeps only in-frame clonotypes and omits some of them. From that table come the V and J calls and clone size; the DNA was used to work out D and trimming. The sample has about 420,000 clones; roughly 89% are singletons.

This sequence originates from a man between 18 and 29 years old with COVID-19, enrolled during active disease. Sequencing input: peripheral blood. The chain carries TRBV29-1 and TRBJ2-1; no reliable D call. The CDR3 protein is CSVAFNEQFF. For the CDR3, the DNA is TGCAGCGTTGCATTCAATGAGCAGTTCTTC.